This record concerns one TCR beta chain sequence. Its antigen is currently not known. Per-base quality was not reported, and no clone a single base away is much larger than it. These data belong to a study of blood T cell repertoires in COVID-19 (TCRdb year 2020). About the full investigation: The collaborator samples originated in the United States, Italy and Spain and spanned the acute and convalescent phases of COVID-19. The material from the prospective study consisted of cDNA or gDNA derived from T cells, B-cell-depleted T cells, or PBMCs. The dataset comprised deeply sampled blood TCRbeta repertoires from subjects exposed to, actively infected with, or recovered from COVID-19. The repertoires were released in a freely available public database meant as a resource for research on the immune response to SARS-CoV-2. The samples were drawn from the first 160 participants of the ongoing ImmuneRACE study and from some 1,300 subjects provided by 6 global collaborators. A de-identified subject ID, COVID-19 status, age in years and sex were almost always included in the sample metadata. HLA class I and class II types, where available, came from metadata supplied by the sample provider rather than from assay-based typing.

The immunoSEQ Assay, a bias-controlled multiplex PCR, was used to amplify TCRbeta CDR3 regions from genomic DNA. As for the original processing: Within the assay, amplification of reference gene primers was used to estimate how many nucleated cells each sample contained. To quantify the absolute abundance of each unique TCRbeta CDR3 rearrangement, sequence reads were collapsed and filtered. For each sample, productive Simpson clonality was calculated as the square root of Simpson's diversity index over productive rearrangements. TCRdb stores this immuneACCESS table with in-frame sequences only. Part of the clones is absent; in the studies checked, under half of the shortfall reflects unresolved V genes, and no reason is known for the rest. V and J calls and clone size are as listed in that table; D and trimming were resolved from the DNA. The sample records 84,000 or so clones, approximately 83% of which are singletons. 25% to 35% of the sample is in the top ten clones.

Each collaborating institution followed its own protocols to collect whole blood in K2EDTA tubes. Collaborator samples were shipped for TCRbeta analysis as frozen whole blood, isolated PBMCs, or DNA extracted from either sample type. The paper's findings and limits, for the study overall: Clinical and demographic metadata were provided uncurated, with the amount varying by source and participant.

The CDR3 numbers 15 residues from cysteine through phenylalanine. Only CDR3 DNA remains: 45 bases, in frame from the first base. Sequences MNHEY (CDR1) and SVGAGI (CDR2) are obtained from the germline V gene. Trimming takes 6 bases from V and 0 bases from J, and the germline ends sit 14 bases apart. This TCR was recovered from a woman aged 80 or older with acute or convalescent COVID-19. The sequenced material came from peripheral blood. The chain uses TRBV6-5 and TRBJ1-1, and TRBD1 may be the D gene, going by 5 matching bases. The encoded CDR3 is CASRASQGMNTEAFF. DNA sequence: TGTGCCAGCAGAGCCAGCCAGGGCATGAACACTGAAGCTTTCTTT.